What follows are 12 T cell receptor beta chains derived from one specimen sequenced in a study of shared clonotypes between healthy human individuals. Naive CD8 cells lacked CD45RO, underwent positive selection for CCR7 and left out terminally differentiated effector memory CD45RA+ cells. Sequencing was performed with immunoSEQ multiplex PCR; in TCRdb, only in-frame clones are kept and a portion is missing. The table has around 2.1 million clones, under 95% seen once. The specimen sequenced was naive CD8+ T cells from PBMCs. These receptors were collected from a man aged 18-30 years in good health. Some clones in this sample may be carry-over from other donors' samples.

This clone was observed once. V is TRBV27 and J is TRBJ2-3; TRBD1 aligns across 10 bases. The CDR3 covers 15 residues. From germline, CDR1 is MNHEY and CDR2 SMNVEV (reference sequence). V lost 5 bases and J lost 3; bases outside the gene matches: 5. The CDR3, as DNA: TGTGCCAGCAGTCCCCGACAGGGGGCAACAGATACGCAGTATTTT. It encodes CASSPRQGATDTQYF.

V gene TRBV15 combines with J gene TRBJ2-7, with D uncertain. The length of the CDR3 is 12 residues. V was shortened by 3 bases and J by 5 bases, with 8 bases between the two germline ends. Germline CDR1 and CDR2: LNHNV and YYDKDF (reference sequence). CDR3 nucleotides: TGTGCCACCAGCAGTACTAACGACGAGCAGTACTTC. This encodes CATSSTNDEQYF.

J is TRBJ2-2 and V is TRBV13; 7 nucleotides agree with TRBD2. V lost 4 bases, J lost 1 base, and 6 bases stayed unmatched. The CDR3 is 16 residues long. Germline V CDR1 and CDR2: PRHDT, FYEKMQ (reference sequence). Written as DNA, the CDR3 is TGTGCCAGCAGCTACCCTAGCGGTTGGAACACCGGGGAGCTGTTTTTT. Amino acid sequence: CASSYPSGWNTGELFF.

V and J are TRBV9 and TRBJ2-5, with 9 positions matching TRBD1. Germline assignment: CDR1 SGDLS and CDR2 YYNGEE. The length of the CDR3 is 16 residues. After removal of 3 bases from V and 3 bases from J, the junction contained 9 bases not matched to a gene. The CDR3 protein is CASSGRKGTGKETQYF. The CDR3 nucleotides are TGTGCCAGCAGCGGACGAAAAGGGACAGGGAAAGAGACCCAGTACTTC.

J is TRBJ2-7 and V is TRBV7-2; no clear D. The CDR3 loop spans 13 amino acids. Trimming removed 5 bases at V and 4 bases at J, with 12 bases between. Per the germline V gene, CDR1 is SGHTA and CDR2 is FQGNSA. The CDR3 loop is CASSPSLVYEQYF. The DNA for the CDR3 is TGTGCCAGCAGCCCTTCGTTGGTTTACGAGCAGTACTTC.

Remarks on this clone: The sample carries other DNA sequences with the same CDR3. The gene calls are TRBV4-1 and TRBJ1-2; D not resolved. The CDR3 has 12 amino acids. Germline CDR1 is MGHRA and CDR2 is YSYEKL. Deletions cut 3 bases from V and 7 bases from J, with 9 bases between. The CDR3 DNA is TGCGCCAGCAGCCAGGGCCCCGGTGGCTACACCTTC. As protein: CASSQGPGGYTF.

The chain combines TRBV2 with TRBJ2-3; D ambiguous. The CDR3 has 15 amino acids. From germline, CDR1 is SNHLY and CDR2 FYNNEI. V was cut by 1 base and J by 1 base, with 9 bases left in between. The CDR3 here is CASSEGLSGTDTQYF. The CDR3 coding sequence is TGTGCCAGCAGTGAAGGTTTATCGGGCACAGATACGCAGTATTTT.

The J gene is TRBJ2-7, the V gene TRBV5-5, with D perhaps matching TRBD1 or TRBD2 (5 bases each). Germline values: CDR1 SGHKS, CDR2 YYEKEE (reference sequence). The V and J ends lost 4 bases and 4 bases respectively, with 12 bases between them. The CDR3 covers 13 residues. DNA for the CDR3: TGTGCCAGCAGCCAGGGACCGCTTTACGAGCAGTACTTC. Its translation is CASSQGPLYEQYF.

The chain has TRBV7-9 and TRBJ2-7; no firm D call. CDR1 is SEHNR, CDR2 FQNEAQ, per germline (reference sequence). CDR3 size: 12 residues. The V and J ends lost 2 bases and 5 bases respectively, with 7 bases between them. This chain's CDR3 is CASSLSHHEQYF. The CDR3 DNA reads as TGTGCCAGCAGCTTATCTCACCACGAGCAGTACTTC.

This clone showed up just a few times. The chain recombines TRBV4-2 with TRBJ1-1, with D possibly TRBD1 on 6 matching bases. V was trimmed by 4 bases and J by 1 base, leaving 10 bases between them. The CDR3 covers 14 residues. The germline V gene encodes CDR1 LGHNA and CDR2 YNFKEQ. CDR3 in DNA: TGTGCCAGCAGCCCGACCAGGGGGAACACTGAAGCTTTCTTT. Encoded protein: CASSPTRGNTEAFF.

In its sample, this clone was seen once. This sequence joins TRBV28 and TRBJ1-3; D unclear. The germline V gene has CDR1 MDHEN and CDR2 SYDVKM. The V end lost 5 bases, the J end lost 0 bases, and 29 bases lay between the germline ends. This CDR3 region has 21 residues. The CDR3 loop is CASSPTSLTITDRPSGNTIYF. The DNA for the CDR3 is TGTGCCAGCAGTCCGACTAGTTTAACGATCACCGACCGCCCCTCTGGAAACACCATATATTTT.

In DNA, the CDR3 is TGTGCCAGCAGTTACGGACAGAACTCCTACAATGAGCAGTTCTTC. It yields the protein CASSYGQNSYNEQFF. The rearrangement links TRBV27 to TRBJ2-1, with D tentatively TRBD1 (6 bases). Germline values: CDR1 MNHEY, CDR2 SMNVEV (reference sequence). The CDR3 is 15 residues long. V was clipped by 4 bases and J by 0 bases, with 10 bases between them.